The clone carrying this TCR beta chain was detected ten times or more. The CDR3 regions of TCR beta were amplified from RNA transcripts. A first-round RT-PCR of the TCR CDR3 used the HTBI primer set. TCRdb analysed the multiplex PCR reads with MiXCR anew, one entry per CDR3 protein. The data show approximately 740,000 distinct CDR3 sequences, around 13% seen once. The germline CDR1 and CDR2 sequences are SNHLY and FYNNEI. The CDR3 is made up of 17 amino acids. V was pared by 4 bases and J by 0 bases, with 8 bases of the junction left unmatched. This sample is drawn from a study of T cells in Graves' hyperthyroidism and ophthalmopathy.

The sample comprised blood. This receptor was taken from a woman between 18 and 29 years old with Graves' hyperthyroidism. The chain uses TRBV2 and TRBJ1-3; 8 bases are shared with TRBD1. CDR3 amino acids: CASSGRGTGLSGNTIYF. CDR3 DNA: TGTGCCAGCAGTGGACGAGGGACAGGCCTCTCTGGAAACACCATATATTTT.